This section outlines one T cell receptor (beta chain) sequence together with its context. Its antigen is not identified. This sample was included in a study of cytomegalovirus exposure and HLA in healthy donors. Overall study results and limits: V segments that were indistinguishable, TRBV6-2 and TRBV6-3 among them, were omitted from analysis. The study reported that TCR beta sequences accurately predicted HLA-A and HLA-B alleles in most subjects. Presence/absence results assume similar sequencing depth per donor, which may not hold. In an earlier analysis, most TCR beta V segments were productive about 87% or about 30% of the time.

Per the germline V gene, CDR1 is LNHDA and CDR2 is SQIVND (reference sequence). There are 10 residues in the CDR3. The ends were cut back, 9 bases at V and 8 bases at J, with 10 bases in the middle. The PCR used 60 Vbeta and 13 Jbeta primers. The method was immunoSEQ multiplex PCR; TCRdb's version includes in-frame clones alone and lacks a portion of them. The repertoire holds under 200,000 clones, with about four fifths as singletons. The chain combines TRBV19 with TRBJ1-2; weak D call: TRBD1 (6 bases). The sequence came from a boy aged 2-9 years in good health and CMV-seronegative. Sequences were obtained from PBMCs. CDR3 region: CASRGRGYTF. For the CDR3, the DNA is TGTGCCAGCAGGGGCAGGGGCTACACCTTC.